This T cell receptor beta chain is drawn from a study of blood T cell repertoires in COVID-19. Study information: PBMCs, B-cell-depleted T cells, or T cells were the source of the cDNA or gDNA that made up the material.

Deletions cut 5 bases from V and 3 bases from J, with 8 bases between. Germline values: CDR1 MNHEY, CDR2 SVGAGI. The CDR3 loop spans 12 amino acids. Original data processing: Amplification of reference gene primers provided the estimated nucleated cell counts. Assay: immunoSEQ multiplex PCR; the TCRdb copy retains only in-frame clones and omits some. V and J calls and clone size are copied from that table; D and trimming were computed from the DNA. The profile covers tens of thousands of clones, with approximately 86% appearing a single time and 6.5% to 10% taken by the ten largest. This receptor was taken from a man aged 55 to 70 with COVID-19, enrolled during active disease. Sequencing input: peripheral blood. The chain employs TRBV6-5 and TRBJ2-7; perhaps TRBD2 as D (6 bases). CDR3 sequence (DNA): TGTGCCAGCAGTACCGGGGGCTACGAGCAGTACTTC. This translates into CASSTGGYEQYF.